The rows below give T cell receptor beta chains drawn from one sample of a study of T-cell reconstitution after alpha-beta-depleted transplantation in children. TCRdb redid the calling of the PCR reads with MiXCR, one entry per CDR3 protein. The repertoire includes 500,000 or so distinct CDR3 sequences, approximately 30% of them detected once, and 2% to 3% sits in the top ten. The source was PBMCs from the stem cell graft donor, collected from the stem cell graft. Receptors originate from a human donor who donated a stem cell graft to a child with aplastic anemia. Both conserved end residues are part of each CDR3. The order of the fields is clone size, J gene, D gene, V gene, CDR3 DNA, CDR3 protein. The D gene is left open where the match is weak. Where a row states a size, it is once, few, many or the class of an expanded clone; other rows omit it.

few	TRBJ1-4	TRBD1	TRBV5-1	TGCGCCAGCAGCTTGGGGGACAGCTATGAAAAACTGTTTTTT	CASSLGDSYEKLFF
few	TRBJ1-2	TRBD1	TRBV12-3/TRBV12-4	TGTGCCAGCAGTTCGACAGGGACGGACCACTATGGCTACACCTTC	CASSSTGTDHYGYTF
.	TRBJ2-3	TRBD2	TRBV7-9	TGTGCCAGCAGCCCCCCTCTGGGAGCGGGAGATGAAGATACGCAGTATTTT	CASSPPLGAGDEDTQYF
few	TRBJ2-1	TRBD2	TRBV27	TGTGCCAGCAGCGTTCTAGCGGGCTACTACAATGAGCAGTTCTTC	CASSVLAGYYNEQFF
few	TRBJ1-2	.	TRBV4-3	TGCGCCAGCAGCCCCCGCAGAAGGGAATCAATCTATGGCTACACCTTC	CASSPRRRESIYGYTF
.	TRBJ2-1	.	TRBV19	TGTGCCAGTAGTACGCCTAGGACTAATTCATACAATGAGCAGTTCTTC	CASSTPRTNSYNEQFF
.	TRBJ2-7	.	TRBV6-2/TRBV6-3	TGTGCCAGCAGTCACCTAACAGGGTTCTACGAGCAGTACTTC	CASSHLTGFYEQYF
.	TRBJ2-1	TRBD2	TRBV20-1	TGCAGTGCTAGCGGGACTAGCGGCAATGAGCAGTTCTTC	CSASGTSGNEQFF
.	TRBJ1-2	TRBD1	TRBV20-1	TGCAGCGCCGCGGACAGGGGGCTTGGCTACACCTTC	CSAADRGLGYTF
few	TRBJ1-1	.	TRBV25-1	TGTGCCAGCAGTGATCTGGACCGCAGCAGATCTGAAGCTTTCTTT	CASSDLDRSRSEAFF
few	TRBJ1-1	.	TRBV10-3	TGTGCCATCAGTCCAGAGGGCACTGAAGCTTTCTTT	CAISPEGTEAFF